A selection of T cell receptor beta chains follows, all from one sample in a study of metastatic and nonmetastatic thyroid tumors. TCRdb re-called clones from the PCR reads using MiXCR. The table has tens of thousands of clones, 20% seen once. The sample taken for sequencing was blood. Source of these receptors: a female donor with papillary thyroid cancer or a benign thyroid nodule (not recorded which). Some clones in this sample may be carry-over from other donors' samples. CDR3s include the opening cysteine and the closing phenylalanine or tryptophan. The D gene is left open where the match is weak. Size tells how often a clone was seen (once, few, many) or the class of an expanded clone, and some rows leave it out.

J gene,D gene,clone size,V gene,CDR3 protein,CDR3 DNA
TRBJ2-3,TRBD2,many,TRBV19,CASSIQPPSSGRADTQYF,TGTGCCAGTAGTATCCAACCCCCGTCTAGCGGGAGGGCAGATACGCAGTATTTT
TRBJ2-7,.,.,TRBV15,CATSRLGYQYF,TGTGCCACCAGCAGACTCGGGTATCAGTACTTC
TRBJ2-1,TRBD2,.,TRBV11-2,CASSSCTSGSTEQFF,TGTGCCAGCAGCTCCTGTACTAGCGGGAGTACTGAGCAGTTCTTC
TRBJ2-7,.,many,TRBV11-1,CASSLEAVSYEQYF,TGTGCCAGCAGCTTAGAGGCGGTCTCCTACGAGCAGTACTTC
TRBJ2-7,TRBD1,many,TRBV11-3,CASSLGQGHREQYF,TGTGCCAGCAGCTTGGGACAGGGCCACCGCGAGCAGTACTTC
TRBJ1-4,.,many,TRBV6-1,CASFLDATNEKLFF,TGTGCCAGCTTTCTCGATGCAACTAATGAAAAACTGTTTTTT
TRBJ2-7,TRBD1,many,TRBV11-1,CASSLNTELGGRYEQYF,TGTGCCAGCAGCTTAAACACGGAATTAGGGGGCAGGTACGAGCAGTACTTC
TRBJ2-7,.,many,TRBV20-1,CSAEGRGPHEQYF,TGCAGTGCGGAAGGCAGGGGTCCCCACGAGCAGTACTTC
TRBJ2-2,.,.,TRBV6-1,CASSPRRGSDTWELFF,TGTGCCAGCAGTCCCCGCCGGGGGTCTGACACCTGGGAGCTGTTTTTT
TRBJ2-3,TRBD2,many,TRBV19,CASRLAVSTDTQYF,TGTGCCAGTAGGCTAGCGGTTAGCACAGATACGCAGTATTTT
TRBJ1-2,.,.,TRBV7-3,CASTLVGGDYGYTF,TGTGCCAGCACCCTCGTGGGAGGCGACTATGGCTACACCTTC
TRBJ2-7,.,many,TRBV20-1,CSAVKDGTSSYEQYF,TGCAGTGCTGTTAAGGATGGGACGAGCTCCTACGAGCAGTACTTC
TRBJ1-5,.,many,TRBV20-1,CSAVMGSNQPQHF,TGCAGTGCCGTAATGGGCAGCAATCAGCCCCAGCATTTT
TRBJ2-5,.,many,TRBV6-5,CASSYSSGLQETQYF,TGTGCCAGCAGTTACTCGAGCGGCCTCCAAGAGACCCAGTACTTC
TRBJ2-1,TRBD2,.,TRBV5-1,CESSLSTSGGYNEQFF,TGCGAAAGCAGCCTCTCGACTAGCGGGGGATACAATGAGCAGTTCTTC
TRBJ1-6,TRBD1,many,TRBV7-6,CASSLGQGTDSPLHF,TGTGCCAGCAGCTTGGGACAGGGGACGGATTCACCCCTCCACTTT
TRBJ2-1,.,many,TRBV29-1,CSVVVLDYNEQFF,TGCAGCGTTGTTGTCCTGGATTACAATGAGCAGTTCTTC
TRBJ2-5,.,many,TRBV9,CASSTEGHRQETQYF,TGTGCCAGCAGCACCGAAGGACATCGCCAAGAGACCCAGTACTTC
TRBJ2-2,TRBD2,many,TRBV25-1,CASRREGNTGELFF,TGTGCCAGCAGGCGGGAGGGGAACACCGGGGAGCTGTTTTTT
TRBJ2-3,TRBD2,.,TRBV7-3,CASSLTSGTTDTQYF,TGTGCCAGCAGCCTAACAAGCGGGACGACAGATACGCAGTATTTT